These 17 T cell receptor beta chains share one sample of origin, sequenced in a study of blood T cell repertoires in COVID-19. The repertoire was sequenced with immunoSEQ multiplex PCR; TCRdb's copy has only in-frame clones and lacks some. Of fewer than 70,000 clones in the sample, more than 80% were seen once. Sequenced input: peripheral blood. These receptors all stem from a woman at least 80 years old with active COVID-19.

The V and J genes are TRBV4-1 and TRBJ1-4, with a tentative D call TRBD1 (5 bases). Germline V gives CDR1 MGHRA, CDR2 YSYEKL. V was cut by 0 bases and J by 0 bases, with 11 bases left in between. There are 17 residues in the CDR3. CDR3 residues: CASSQEWGDSTNEKLFF. The CDR3, as DNA: TGCGCCAGCAGCCAAGAGTGGGGGGACTCAACTAATGAAAAACTGTTTTTT.

The rearrangement joins TRBV4-2 to TRBJ2-3; 10 bases align to TRBD1. Germline CDR1 LGHNA, CDR2 YNFKEQ. Trimming took 0 bases from V and 3 from J; bases not matched to a gene: 3. This CDR3 spans 16 amino acids. CDR3 DNA sequence: TGTGCCAGCAGCCAAGAAAGACAGGGGGCGACAGATACGCAGTATTTT. This codes for CASSQERQGATDTQYF.

This chain connects TRBV30 to TRBJ2-3, with 8 bases identical to TRBD2. The CDR3 covers 13 residues. Germline V gene data show CDR1 as GTSNPN and CDR2 as SVGIG (reference sequence). Trimming took 8 bases from V and 7 from J; bases not matched to a gene: 11. The CDR3 nucleotides are TGTGCCGGGTGGGGACTAGAGGTATATACGCAGTATTTT. Residues: CAGWGLEVYTQYF. Together with reference TRBV30 and TRBJ2-3, the CDR3 gives the full variable domain: SQTIHQWPATLVQPVGSPLSLECTVEGTSNPNLYWYRQAAGRGLQLLFYSVGIGQISSEVPQNLSASRPQDRQFILSSKKLLLSDSGFYLCAGWGLEVYTQYFGPGTRLTVL.

The table lists this clone with a few counts. The chain recombines TRBV7-9 with TRBJ2-7; possible D gene TRBD2, 6 bases. CDR3 size: 16 residues. From germline, CDR1 is SEHNR and CDR2 FQNEAQ (reference sequence). The ends were cut back, 3 bases at V and 0 bases at J, with 15 bases in the middle. CDR3 region: CASSFGGGRSSYEQYV. CDR3 DNA sequence: TGTGCCAGCAGCTTTGGGGGAGGACGGAGCTCCTACGAGCAGTACGTC.

The chain links TRBV10-3 to TRBJ2-7; 11 bases are shared with TRBD1. Per germline, CDR1 ENHRY and CDR2 SYGVKD. The J segment lost 5 bases and the V segment lost 2 bases, leaving 5 bases of the junction unmatched. The CDR3 runs to 15 residues. Here the CDR3 reads CAISEHGTGGNEQYF. CDR3 sequence (DNA): TGTGCCATCAGTGAGCACGGGACAGGGGGAAACGAGCAGTACTTC.

V and J are TRBV29-1 and TRBJ2-5; possibly TRBD2 for D (6 bases). In germline, CDR1 is SQVTM, CDR2 ANQGSEA. The V and J ends lost 5 bases and 4 bases respectively, with 14 bases between them. The CDR3 loop spans 13 amino acids. The CDR3 loop reads CSVRAGSRETQYF. The CDR3 DNA reads TGCAGCGTTCGGGCGGGATCTAGAGAGACCCAGTACTTC. The complete variable domain, with remaining parts taken from reference TRBV29-1 and TRBJ2-5, reads SAVISQKPSRDICQRGTSLTIQCQVDSQVTMMFWYRQQPGQSLTLIATANQGSEATYESGFVIDKFPISRPNLTFSTLTVSNMSPEDSSIYLCSVRAGSRETQYFGPGTRLLVL.

The rearrangement joins TRBV6-6 to TRBJ1-3, with TRBD1 matching over 10 bases. The CDR3 totals 15 residues. Trimming at V came to 6 bases and at J to 3 bases, leaving 5 bases not matched to a gene. Germline CDR1 is MNHNY and CDR2 is SVGAGI (reference sequence). The CDR3 DNA reads TGTGCCAGCAGGCAGACAGGGGGCAATGGAAACACCATATATTTT. Encoded protein: CASRQTGGNGNTIYF.

The V gene is TRBV5-5, the J gene TRBJ1-2, with TRBD1 matching 8 bases. This CDR3 region has 15 residues. V gave up 0 bases and J gave up 4 bases; unmatched junction bases: 5. Looked up from germline, CDR1 is SGHKS and CDR2 is YYEKEE (reference sequence). As DNA, the CDR3 is TGTGCCAGCAGCTTGGCGGACAGGGCCCTCTATGGCTACACCTTC. It specifies CASSLADRALYGYTF.

This clone was found once. This chain uses TRBV21-1 with TRBJ2-3; no DNA check was done on the table's D call, TRBD2. TRBV21-1 is classified as a pseudogene. The CDR3 loop spans 16 amino acids. The DNA of the CDR3 is TGTGCCAGCAGCGCTCGGACTAGCGGGAGCACAGATACGCAGTATTTT. Its translation: CASSARTSGSTDTQYF.

The CDR3 DNA reads TGTGCCAGCAGCTTAGGAGTTAGAGGCAATCAGCCCCAGCATTTT. Protein product: CASSLGVRGNQPQHF. The V call is TRBV13, the J call TRBJ1-5, with unresolved D. This CDR3 is 15 amino acids long. CDR1 PRHDT and CDR2 FYEKMQ come from the germline V gene (reference sequence). Trimming stripped 0 bases from V and 2 bases from J, with 8 bases between.

The chain links TRBV28 to TRBJ1-1; 7 bases are a match to TRBD1. Germline V gene sequence: CDR1 MDHEN, CDR2 SYDVKM. The CDR3 is made up of 13 amino acids. The junction had 6 bases not matched to a gene; V was cut back by 6 bases and J by 5 bases. The CDR3 sequence: CASRFAGGTEAFF. As DNA, the CDR3 is TGTGCCAGCAGGTTCGCAGGGGGAACTGAAGCTTTCTTT.

V and J are TRBV7-2 and TRBJ2-2; TRBD2 aligns across 7 bases. CDR3 length equals 15 residues. V shed 0 bases, J shed 3 bases, and the junction held 1 base outside the gene matches. Germline CDR1 SGHTA, CDR2 FQGNSA. CDR3 DNA sequence: TGTGCCAGCAGCTTAGCGCTAGCGGACACCGGGGAGCTGTTTTTT. Encoded protein: CASSLALADTGELFF.

This sequence joins TRBV9 and TRBJ1-6, with 8 bases lining up with TRBD1. The germline CDR1 and CDR2 sequences are SGDLS and YYNGEE. J gave up 7 bases and V 3 bases, and 6 bases lay outside the gene matches. The CDR3 spans 15 residues. CDR3 amino acids: CASSESTGVNSPLHF. CDR3 nucleotide sequence: TGTGCCAGCAGCGAGTCGACAGGGGTAAATTCACCCCTCCACTTT.

In regard to this clone: The final CDR3 position lacks the conserved phenylalanine or tryptophan, pointing to a likely read error. It is unclear where the CDR3 begins or ends on the DNA, so no DNA is shown, and the CDR3 is as TCRdb lists it. The V and J genes are TRBV7-9 and TRBJ1-4; the listed D gene, TRBD1, was not tested against the DNA. The CDR3 region is 12 residues in length, termini included. Germline CDR1 SEHNR, CDR2 FQNEAQ (reference sequence). The CDR3 protein is CASSLWLSFVLI.

CDR3 residues: CSASAGTSATGELFF. CDR3 DNA: TGCAGTGCTAGTGCCGGGACTAGCGCCACCGGGGAGCTGTTTTTT. The V and J genes are TRBV20-1 and TRBJ2-2; 10 bases are shared with TRBD2. The V gene's germline CDR1 is DFQATT and CDR2 SNEGSKA (reference sequence). The CDR3 totals 15 residues. V dropped 3 bases and J dropped 4; count of bases not matched to a gene: 5.

This clone was detected only once. The rearrangement uses TRBV7-9 and TRBJ2-5; 8 positions agree with TRBD1. The CDR3 loop spans 15 amino acids. CDR1 is SEHNR and CDR2 is FQNEAQ in the germline V gene (reference sequence). The ends lost 3 bases at V and 5 bases at J; junction bases unmatched: 8. CDR3 region: CASSLARGRVETQYF. The CDR3 region has the DNA TGTGCCAGCAGCTTGGCCAGGGGGCGCGTGGAGACCCAGTACTTC.

This clone has just one count. The J gene is TRBJ2-5, the V gene TRBV18, with 10 bases that match TRBD1. Trimming removed 3 bases from V and 5 bases from J; junction bases left unmatched: 3. Germline-derived CDR1 and CDR2 are KGHSH and LQKENI. This CDR3 region has 14 residues. The CDR3 loop reads CASSPTGGTETQYF. The CDR3 DNA sequence: TGTGCCAGCTCACCGACAGGGGGCACGGAGACCCAGTACTTC.